Listed here are 3 T cell receptor beta chains from one sample, sequenced in a study of identical twins (dated by TCRdb to the mid-2010s). Library generation was performed with 5' RACE. The sequencing machine was an Illumina HiSeq 2000. TCRdb ran its own pipeline on the public reads, namely fastp trimming at Q25 and MiXCR clone calling, and kept in-frame beta chains. All rows with the same CDR3 protein become a single entry with the most common DNA and genes. The sample table contains over 500,000 distinct CDR3 sequences; only one count was recorded for less than 25% of them. Around 0.91% of the sample is taken by the ten largest. The data were also submitted as part of a second study, on T cells expressing NK-cell markers.

The sample comprised CD4+ T cells sorted from blood. The receptors were sampled from a woman under 30 in good health.

This sequence joins TRBV6-1 and TRBJ2-3; possibly TRBD2 for D (5 bases). Germline values: CDR1 MNHNS, CDR2 SASEGT. CDR3 length equals 14 residues. The V and J ends lost 7 bases and 0 bases respectively, with 11 bases between them. CDR3 nucleotide sequence: TGTGCCAGCAACGCGGGCAGCAGCACAGATACGCAGTATTTT. Amino acid sequence: CASNAGSSTDTQYF.

This clonotype was seen many times. This chain joins TRBV5-6 and TRBJ1-4; no firm D call. Germline V gene data show CDR1 as SGHDT and CDR2 as YYEEEE. V was cut by 2 bases and J by 6 bases, with 11 bases left in between. This CDR3 comprises 14 residues. The CDR3 bases are TGTGCCAGCAGCTTAGGTCCCCGGGATGAAAAACTGTTTTTT. It specifies CASSLGPRDEKLFF.

This clonotype came up a few times. The CDR3 here is CASTGGSGRTDTQYF. CDR3 coding DNA: TGTGCCAGCACCGGTGGTAGCGGCCGCACAGATACGCAGTATTTT. J is TRBJ2-3 and V is TRBV2; tentatively, D is TRBD2 (6 bases). Germline V gene sequence: CDR1 SNHLY, CDR2 FYNNEI. Trimming shortened V by 7 bases and J by 1 base, and 15 bases separated the two germline ends. This CDR3 has 15 amino acids.